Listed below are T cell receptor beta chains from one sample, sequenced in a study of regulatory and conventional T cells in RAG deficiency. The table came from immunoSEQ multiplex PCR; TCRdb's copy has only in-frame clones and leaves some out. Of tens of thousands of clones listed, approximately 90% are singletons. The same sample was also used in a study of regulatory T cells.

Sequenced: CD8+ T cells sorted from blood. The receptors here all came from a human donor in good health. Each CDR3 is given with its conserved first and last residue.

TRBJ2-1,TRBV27,CASLTTGNSYNEQFF
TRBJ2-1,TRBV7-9,CASSLGPGRAGRSNEQFF
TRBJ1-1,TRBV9,CASSVGDTEAFF
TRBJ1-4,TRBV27,CASSPGTGGGKLFF
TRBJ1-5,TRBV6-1,CASRMGSNQPQHF
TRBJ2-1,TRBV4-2,CASSQRNEQFF
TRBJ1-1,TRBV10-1,CASRTGVESEAFF
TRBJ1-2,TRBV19,CASRWSYGYTF
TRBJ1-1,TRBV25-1,CASRQLNTEAFF
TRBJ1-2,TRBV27,CASSSRQGPSNYGYTF
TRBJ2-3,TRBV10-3,CAISVTGTGVTDTQYF
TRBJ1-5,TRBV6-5,CASSSSSESNQPQHF
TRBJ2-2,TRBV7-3,CASSPQGSSGGYSGELFF
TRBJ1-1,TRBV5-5,CASSLEIGDREAFF
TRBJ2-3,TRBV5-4,CASGSSGGTDTQYF
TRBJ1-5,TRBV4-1,CASSQDNYSNQPQHF
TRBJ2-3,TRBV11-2,CASSLGEGGRDTQYF
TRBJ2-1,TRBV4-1,CASSQEGGSYNEQFF
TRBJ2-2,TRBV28,CASSLRQGTGELFF
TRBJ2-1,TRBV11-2,CASSLVAGALNNEQFF
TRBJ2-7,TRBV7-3,CASSLGRTSSYEQYF
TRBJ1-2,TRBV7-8,CASSPEGTHRGYTF
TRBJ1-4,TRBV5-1,CASSLAGQGPNEKLFF
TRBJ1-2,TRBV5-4,CASSLEGEDYGYTF
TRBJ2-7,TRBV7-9,CASSLGDRLAYEQYF
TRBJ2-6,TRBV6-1,CATSEGTASSGANVLTF
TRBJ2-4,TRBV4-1,CASSLEHTSVEDIQYF
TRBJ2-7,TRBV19,CASTTSVRTAYEQYF
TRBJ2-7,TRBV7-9,CASSLSRENEQYF
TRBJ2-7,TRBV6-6,CASSYSTVILYDEQYF
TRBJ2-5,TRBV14,CASSQLGLAGSNHQETQYF
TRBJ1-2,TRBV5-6,CASSDNRGDFYGYTF
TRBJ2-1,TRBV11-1,CASSFGAGGRDEQFF
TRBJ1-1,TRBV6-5,CASSYGALTEAFF
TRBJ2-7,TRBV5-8,CASSRGSYEQYF
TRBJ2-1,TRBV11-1,CASSEVLGQGYNEQFF
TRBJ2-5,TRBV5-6,CASSLEGSQGETQYF
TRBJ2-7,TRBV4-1,CASSPGQGAVEQYF
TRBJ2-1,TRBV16,CASSQYGTSGYNEQFF